These 18 T cell receptor beta chains share one sample of origin, sequenced in a study of blood T cell repertoires in COVID-19. Generated by immunoSEQ multiplex PCR, the TCRdb table keeps only in-frame clones and is missing some. The table has 23,000 or so clones, about nine tenths seen once. The specimen was peripheral blood. These receptors were obtained from an older woman with active COVID-19.

CDR3 region: CASGGGPDTQYF. In DNA, the CDR3 is TGTGCCAGCGGAGGCGGCCCAGATACGCAGTATTTT. The V call is TRBV9, the J call TRBJ2-3; tentatively, D is TRBD2 (5 bases). The germline gives CDR1 SGDLS, CDR2 YYNGEE. This CDR3 has 12 amino acids. V gave up 7 bases and J gave up 4 bases, with 10 bases separating them.

This sequence joins TRBV4-2 and TRBJ2-1; TRBD2 aligns across 9 bases. This CDR3 spans 16 amino acids. CDR1 and CDR2 from the germline V gene are LGHNA and YNFKEQ. With V trimmed by 1 base and J by 9 bases, 10 bases remained unmatched. The CDR3 here is CASSQGLVSGGAEQFF. CDR3 bases: TGTGCCAGCAGCCAAGGTTTGGTTAGCGGGGGAGCTGAGCAGTTCTTC.

This clone was seen only once. The genes are TRBV18 and TRBJ2-1; D uncertain. The ends were cut back, 2 bases at V and 0 bases at J, with 11 bases in the middle. This CDR3 comprises 16 residues. Germline CDR1 is KGHSH and CDR2 is LQKENI. This CDR3 is CASSPNPQSSYNEQFF. CDR3 bases: TGTGCCAGCTCACCAAACCCACAGAGCTCCTACAATGAGCAGTTCTTC.

The chain uses TRBV19 and TRBJ1-6; 9 bases agree with TRBD1. The CDR3 consists of 14 residues. With 4 bases clipped from V and 10 bases from J, the junction kept 5 bases outside the gene matches. Germline-derived CDR1 and CDR2 are LNHDA and SQIVND (reference sequence). CDR3 sequence reads: CASSRTGEWSPLHF. The CDR3 coding sequence is TGTGCCAGTAGTAGGACAGGGGAATGGTCACCCCTCCACTTT.

This clone was seen a single time. The V gene is TRBV24-1, the J gene TRBJ1-1; 8 nucleotides agree with TRBD1. CDR1 is KGHDR, CDR2 SFDVKD, per germline. The CDR3 sequence is 18 residues long. After removal of 10 bases from V and 4 bases from J, the junction contained 22 bases not matched to a gene. In nucleotides, the CDR3 is TGTGCCACGAACCGGGACAGGATAAACACTGAAGCTTCCACTGAAGCTTTCTTT. Translating gives CATNRDRINTEASTEAFF.

The chain is built from TRBV19 and TRBJ2-7, with a possible D match to TRBD1 (8 bases). V shed 5 bases and J shed 2 bases, with 16 bases lying between them. This CDR3 is built from 15 residues. Germline values: CDR1 LNHDA, CDR2 SQIVND (reference sequence). The CDR3 coding sequence is TGTGCCAGTAGTGTACAAACAGGGGGGGCCTACGAGCAGTACTTC. This translates into CASSVQTGGAYEQYF.

The V gene is TRBV7-3, the J gene TRBJ1-1; perhaps TRBD1 as D (5 bases). CDR1 SGHTA and CDR2 FQGTGA come from the germline V gene. The V gene lost 5 bases and the J gene lost 5 bases, with 9 bases spanning the gap. The CDR3 length is 12 residues. The CDR3 protein is CASSPGGTEAFF. In DNA, the CDR3 is TGTGCCAGCAGCCCGGGGGGGACTGAAGCTTTCTTT.

This clone was found a few times. This chain connects TRBV9 to TRBJ1-1; 9 bases are shared with TRBD1. The length of the CDR3 is 15 residues. V trimming: 0 bases; J trimming: 4 bases; junction bases outside the gene matches: 4. The germline CDR1 and CDR2 sequences are SGDLS and YYNGEE. The CDR3 spells CASSVETGGSTEAFF. The CDR3 bases are TGTGCCAGCAGCGTAGAGACAGGGGGGAGCACTGAAGCTTTCTTT.

The chain carries TRBV6-7 and TRBJ2-3, with 8 bases identical to TRBD2. TRBV6-7 is noted as an ORF with a role that remains uncertain. This CDR3 is built from 17 residues. V trimming: 0 bases; J trimming: 5 bases; junction bases outside the gene matches: 10. CDR3 in amino acids: CASSYSKGLESLDTQYF. CDR3 coding DNA: TGTGCCAGCAGTTACTCGAAGGGACTAGAGAGTTTAGATACGCAGTATTTT.

The chain carries TRBV19 and TRBJ2-2, with 9 bases aligning to TRBD1. V shed 3 bases, J shed 6 bases, and the junction held 2 bases outside the gene matches. Per germline, CDR1 LNHDA and CDR2 SQIVND (reference sequence). The length of the CDR3 is 14 residues. Written as DNA, the CDR3 is TGTGCCAGTAGTATGAGGGACAGGGCCGGGGAGCTGTTTTTT. Protein product: CASSMRDRAGELFF.

This clone occurred once. V gene TRBV15 combines with J gene TRBJ2-1; weak D call: TRBD2 (6 bases). Germline assignment: CDR1 LNHNV and CDR2 YYDKDF (reference sequence). The CDR3 runs to 17 residues. Trimming took 1 base from V and 0 from J, leaving 13 bases between them. The CDR3 DNA reads TGTGCCACCAGCAGAGGGGGACTTCTGAGCTCCTACAATGAGCAGTTCTTC. This sequence encodes CATSRGGLLSSYNEQFF.

The chain couples TRBV6-5 to TRBJ2-1, with D unclear. The V gene lost 4 bases and the J gene lost 4 bases, with 11 bases spanning the gap. This CDR3 comprises 14 residues. The germline gives CDR1 MNHEY, CDR2 SVGAGI. CDR3 in DNA: TGTGCCAGCAGTTGGTCCCGGGTTTACAATGAGCAGTTCTTC. This codes for CASSWSRVYNEQFF.

V usage is TRBV4-1 and J usage is TRBJ1-2; D is unresolved. Trimming stripped 4 bases from V and 4 bases from J, with 16 bases between. The CDR3 totals 15 residues. CDR1 is MGHRA and CDR2 is YSYEKL in the germline V gene. This CDR3 reads CASSRGRMVGYGYTF. The CDR3, as DNA: TGCGCCAGCAGCCGAGGGCGGATGGTGGGCTATGGCTACACCTTC.

The rearrangement joins TRBV6-5 to TRBJ2-2, with D perhaps matching TRBD1 (6 bases). CDR3 length equals 13 residues. Germline V CDR1 and CDR2: MNHEY, SVGAGI. The germline V and J ends were trimmed by 7 bases and 10 bases, with 16 bases remaining between them. The CDR3 sequence: CASTRQDQKELFF. The DNA for the CDR3 is TGTGCCAGCACTCGACAGGATCAAAAGGAGCTGTTTTTT.

The V call is TRBV15, the J call TRBJ2-3; 14 nucleotides align to TRBD2. V trimming: 1 base; J trimming: 3 bases; junction bases outside the gene matches: 3. This CDR3 is built from 17 residues. The germline gives CDR1 LNHNV, CDR2 YYDKDF (reference sequence). CDR3 coding DNA: TGTGCCACCAGCAGAGGACTAGCGGGGGGGCCAACAGATACGCAGTATTTT. This gives the protein CATSRGLAGGPTDTQYF.

This clone occurred once. This sequence joins TRBV7-8 and TRBJ2-3; D is perhaps TRBD1 (5 bases). Deletions cut 3 bases from V and 4 bases from J, with 11 bases between. This CDR3 has 14 residues. Germline-derived CDR1 and CDR2 are SGHVS and FQNEAQ. CDR3 nucleotides: TGTGCCAGCAGCTTGGGCCCAGGGCCAGATACGCAGTATTTT. Translation gives CASSLGPGPDTQYF.

The chain employs TRBV10-1 and TRBJ1-2, with D possibly being TRBD1 (5 bases). Per germline, CDR1 WNHNN and CDR2 SYGVQD (reference sequence). The germline V and J ends were trimmed by 0 bases and 4 bases, with 12 bases remaining between them. This CDR3 has 15 residues. The DNA of the CDR3 is TGCGCCAGCAGTGAGTCTACAGGACCCCCCTATGGCTACACCTTC. Translating gives CASSESTGPPYGYTF.

The rearrangement joins TRBV5-6 to TRBJ1-2; 9 nucleotides match TRBD1. The CDR3 is 15 amino acids. The ends lost 5 bases at V and 4 bases at J; junction bases unmatched: 9. Germline CDR1 reads SGHDT; CDR2 reads YYEEEE. The CDR3 here is CASSLPGQGSYGYTF. The CDR3 DNA is TGTGCCAGCAGTCTTCCGGGACAGGGCTCCTATGGCTACACCTTC.